This TCR beta chain was profiled in a study of T cell changes during pregnancy in multiple sclerosis. Clones were sequenced by immunoSEQ multiplex PCR, and TCRdb holds only the in-frame ones, with some missing. The sample shows some 70,000 clones, about nine tenths of them seen only once. Germline loops: CDR1 SEHNR, CDR2 FQNEAQ (reference sequence). The CDR3 runs 15 residues. Trimming pared 3 bases from V and 2 bases from J, leaving 14 bases between. The rearrangement links TRBV7-9 to TRBJ2-7, with a weak D call TRBD1 (6 bases). The clonotype was recovered from a female donor in good health, enrolled as a control in a pregnancy study. The material sequenced was peripheral blood, taken after pregnancy. The DNA for the CDR3 is TGTGCCAGCAGCTTTGGCAGGGGAGACCCCTACGAGCAGTACTTC. It specifies CASSFGRGDPYEQYF.